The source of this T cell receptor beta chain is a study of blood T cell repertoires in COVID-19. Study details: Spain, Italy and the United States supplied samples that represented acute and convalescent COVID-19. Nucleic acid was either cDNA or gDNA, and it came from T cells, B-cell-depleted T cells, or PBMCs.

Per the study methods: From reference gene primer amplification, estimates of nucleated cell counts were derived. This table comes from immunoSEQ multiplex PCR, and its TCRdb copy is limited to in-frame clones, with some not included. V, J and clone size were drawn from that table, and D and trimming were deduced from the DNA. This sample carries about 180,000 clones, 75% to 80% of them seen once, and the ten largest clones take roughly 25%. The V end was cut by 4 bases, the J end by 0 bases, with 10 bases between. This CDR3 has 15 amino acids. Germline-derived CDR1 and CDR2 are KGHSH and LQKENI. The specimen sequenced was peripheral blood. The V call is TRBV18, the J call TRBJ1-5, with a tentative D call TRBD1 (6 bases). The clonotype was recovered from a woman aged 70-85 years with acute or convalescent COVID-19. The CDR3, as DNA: TGTGCCAGCTCACGTGACAGGACTAGCAATCAGCCCCAGCATTTT. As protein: CASSRDRTSNQPQHF.